The rows below give T cell receptor beta chains drawn from one sample of a study of siplizumab effects on memory and regulatory T cells. The table came from immunoSEQ multiplex PCR; TCRdb's copy has only in-frame clones and leaves some out. Here the sample spans tens of thousands of clones, around 97% being singletons. Sequencing was performed on naive CD4+ T cells sorted from blood. These receptors were collected from a human donor in good health. Both conserved end residues are part of each CDR3. The D gene is left open where the match is weak. Some rows have no size entry. The others give once, few or many, or a class for an expanded clone.

abundance: -
d_gene: -
j_gene: TRBJ1-1
v_gene: TRBV5-4
CDR3aa: CASSFVRGWENTEAFF
CDR3nt: TGTGCCAGCAGCTTTGTTAGGGGGTGGGAGAACACTGAAGCTTTCTTT

abundance: -
d_gene: TRBD2
j_gene: TRBJ2-5
v_gene: TRBV10-3
CDR3aa: CAISESASGGPLSQETQYF
CDR3nt: TGTGCCATCAGTGAGTCGGCCAGCGGGGGCCCTCTTTCACAAGAGACCCAGTACTTC

abundance: -
d_gene: -
j_gene: TRBJ1-1
v_gene: TRBV6-1
CDR3aa: CASSESWGPGTEAFF
CDR3nt: TGTGCCAGCAGTGAAAGCTGGGGACCGGGGACTGAAGCTTTCTTT

abundance: once
d_gene: TRBD2
j_gene: TRBJ2-5
v_gene: TRBV5-5
CDR3aa: CASSPPGTSAAGGETQYF
CDR3nt: TGTGCCAGCAGCCCTCCCGGGACTAGCGCTGCCGGGGGAGAGACCCAGTACTTC

abundance: -
d_gene: -
j_gene: TRBJ2-3
v_gene: TRBV9
CDR3aa: CASSAGQGLSTDTQYF
CDR3nt: TGTGCCAGCAGCGCCGGGCAGGGTTTAAGCACAGATACGCAGTATTTT

abundance: -
d_gene: -
j_gene: TRBJ2-7
v_gene: TRBV10-2
CDR3aa: CASSEGRVVGEQYF
CDR3nt: TGCGCCAGCAGTGAGGGTCGGGTTGTAGGCGAGCAGTACTTC

abundance: -
d_gene: TRBD1
j_gene: TRBJ1-2
v_gene: TRBV5-1
CDR3aa: CASSLEQGAFGYTF
CDR3nt: TGCGCCAGCAGCTTGGAACAGGGGGCATTCGGCTACACCTTC

abundance: -
d_gene: -
j_gene: TRBJ1-6
v_gene: TRBV6-1
CDR3aa: CASSASNSPLHF
CDR3nt: TGTGCCAGCAGCGCAAGTAATTCACCCCTCCACTTT

abundance: -
d_gene: -
j_gene: TRBJ1-1
v_gene: TRBV29-1
CDR3aa: CSVESPGLKASNTEAFF
CDR3nt: TGCAGCGTTGAAAGCCCGGGGTTGAAGGCCAGTAACACTGAAGCTTTCTTT

abundance: -
d_gene: -
j_gene: TRBJ1-1
v_gene: TRBV5-4
CDR3aa: CASSSRAARGRANTEAFF
CDR3nt: TGTGCCAGCAGCTCGAGGGCAGCCAGGGGACGAGCTAACACTGAAGCTTTCTTT

abundance: -
d_gene: -
j_gene: TRBJ2-3
v_gene: TRBV19
CDR3aa: CASSILGGRGTDTQYF
CDR3nt: TGTGCCAGTAGTATTCTCGGGGGGCGGGGCACAGATACGCAGTATTTT

abundance: -
d_gene: -
j_gene: TRBJ1-5
v_gene: TRBV6-1
CDR3aa: CASSEGISNQPQHF
CDR3nt: TGTGCCAGCAGTGAAGGGATTAGCAATCAGCCCCAGCATTTT

abundance: -
d_gene: -
j_gene: TRBJ1-1
v_gene: TRBV11-2
CDR3aa: CASSLVLAEAFF
CDR3nt: TGTGCCAGCAGCTTGGTATTAGCTGAAGCTTTCTTT

abundance: -
d_gene: TRBD2
j_gene: TRBJ2-7
v_gene: TRBV4-1
CDR3aa: CASSRLTSGVYEQYF
CDR3nt: TGCGCCAGCAGCCGTTTGACTAGCGGGGTCTACGAGCAGTACTTC

abundance: -
d_gene: -
j_gene: TRBJ2-3
v_gene: TRBV5-6
CDR3aa: CASRGRGDTQYF
CDR3nt: TGTGCCAGCAGGGGGCGGGGAGATACGCAGTATTTT

abundance: -
d_gene: -
j_gene: TRBJ2-3
v_gene: TRBV7-3
CDR3aa: CASSLMGDTQYF
CDR3nt: TGTGCCAGCAGCTTAATGGGGGATACGCAGTATTTT

abundance: -
d_gene: -
j_gene: TRBJ2-3
v_gene: TRBV2
CDR3aa: CASSLHRTAPGTQYF
CDR3nt: TGTGCCAGCAGTCTTCATCGGACAGCCCCAGGCACGCAGTATTTT

abundance: -
d_gene: -
j_gene: TRBJ2-3
v_gene: TRBV10-3
CDR3aa: CAISESDRLTDTQYF
CDR3nt: TGTGCCATCAGTGAGTCAGACAGGCTCACAGATACGCAGTATTTT

abundance: -
d_gene: -
j_gene: TRBJ2-3
v_gene: TRBV5-1
CDR3aa: CASSRDPGDTQYF
CDR3nt: TGCGCCAGCAGCAGGGACCCAGGGGATACGCAGTATTTT

abundance: -
d_gene: -
j_gene: TRBJ2-5
v_gene: TRBV7-6
CDR3aa: CASSLDGTTQETQYF
CDR3nt: TGTGCCAGCAGCTTAGATGGGACCACCCAAGAGACCCAGTACTTC